Listed below are T cell receptor beta chains from one sample, sequenced in a study of T cells after yellow fever vaccination. A single record per CDR3 protein comes from TCRdb applying MiXCR to the 5' RACE reads. The table shows about 370,000 distinct CDR3 sequences, with around 10% occurring only once. Sequenced here: PBMCs, sampled on the day of the first yellow fever vaccination. These receptors all come from a man younger than 35 who received the YFV17D yellow fever vaccine. The CDR3 runs from the conserved cysteine through the conserved F or W. The D gene is left open where the match is weak. Not all rows give a size; the values are once, few, many and, for expanded clones, a class.

J gene: TRBJ2-7
D gene: TRBD2
V gene: TRBV20-1
clone size: many
CDR3 DNA: TGCAGTGCTCCTCTAGCGGGGGACGAGCAGTACTTC
CDR3 protein: CSAPLAGDEQYF

J gene: TRBJ1-6
D gene: NA
V gene: TRBV12-3/TRBV12-4
clone size: many
CDR3 DNA: TGTGCCAGCAGTATCGGGCGGTCAGGTTCACCCCTCCACTTT
CDR3 protein: CASSIGRSGSPLHF

J gene: TRBJ2-2
D gene: NA
V gene: TRBV3-1
clone size: NA
CDR3 DNA: TGTGCCAGCAGCCAAGATCGACAGAACACCGGGGAGCTGTTTTTT
CDR3 protein: CASSQDRQNTGELFF

J gene: TRBJ2-6
D gene: TRBD1
V gene: TRBV5-1
clone size: few
CDR3 DNA: TGCGCCAGCAGCTTGGGACAGGGCATCCCTGGGGCCAACGTCCTGACTTTC
CDR3 protein: CASSLGQGIPGANVLTF

J gene: TRBJ1-1
D gene: TRBD1
V gene: TRBV27
clone size: few
CDR3 DNA: TGTGCCAGCAGTCTCTACGGACAGGTGAACACTGAAGCTTTCTTT
CDR3 protein: CASSLYGQVNTEAFF

J gene: TRBJ2-1
D gene: NA
V gene: TRBV6-1
clone size: few
CDR3 DNA: TGTGCCAGCCAGGAGAGCCACCTCAATGAGCAGTTCTTC
CDR3 protein: CASQESHLNEQFF

J gene: TRBJ2-1
D gene: NA
V gene: TRBV14
clone size: few
CDR3 DNA: TGTGCCAGCAGCCCGGTCAGGTACAATGAGCAGTTCTTC
CDR3 protein: CASSPVRYNEQFF

J gene: TRBJ2-2
D gene: NA
V gene: TRBV6-1
clone size: few
CDR3 DNA: TGTGCCAGCAGTGAATATGAGGTGCTGTTTTTT
CDR3 protein: CASSEYEVLFF

J gene: TRBJ1-2
D gene: NA
V gene: TRBV30
clone size: NA
CDR3 DNA: TGTGCCTGGAGCCTCGATGTCTATGGCTACACCTTC
CDR3 protein: CAWSLDVYGYTF

J gene: TRBJ1-2
D gene: NA
V gene: TRBV5-1
clone size: few
CDR3 DNA: TGCGCCAGCAGCTTCTCGGAGGATGGCTACACCTTC
CDR3 protein: CASSFSEDGYTF

J gene: TRBJ2-5
D gene: NA
V gene: TRBV28
clone size: NA
CDR3 DNA: TGTGCCAGCAGTTTACGCCGGGACGAAGAGACCCAGTACTTC
CDR3 protein: CASSLRRDEETQYF

J gene: TRBJ1-5
D gene: NA
V gene: TRBV20-1
clone size: few
CDR3 DNA: TGCAGTGCTAGAGAAGGGCAGGGGAGTTATCAGCCCCAGCATTTT
CDR3 protein: CSAREGQGSYQPQHF

J gene: TRBJ1-1
D gene: NA
V gene: TRBV10-3
clone size: few
CDR3 DNA: TGTGCCATCAGTGGGCGAGAAGGAAACACTGAAGCTTTCTTT
CDR3 protein: CAISGREGNTEAFF

J gene: TRBJ2-1
D gene: NA
V gene: TRBV7-9
clone size: many
CDR3 DNA: TGTGCCAGCAGCTTGGGACCGGGTAATGAGCAGTTCTTC
CDR3 protein: CASSLGPGNEQFF

J gene: TRBJ2-4
D gene: TRBD2
V gene: TRBV7-9
clone size: few
CDR3 DNA: TGTGCCAGCAGCCTGGGACTAGCGGAAAACATTCAGTACTTC
CDR3 protein: CASSLGLAENIQYF